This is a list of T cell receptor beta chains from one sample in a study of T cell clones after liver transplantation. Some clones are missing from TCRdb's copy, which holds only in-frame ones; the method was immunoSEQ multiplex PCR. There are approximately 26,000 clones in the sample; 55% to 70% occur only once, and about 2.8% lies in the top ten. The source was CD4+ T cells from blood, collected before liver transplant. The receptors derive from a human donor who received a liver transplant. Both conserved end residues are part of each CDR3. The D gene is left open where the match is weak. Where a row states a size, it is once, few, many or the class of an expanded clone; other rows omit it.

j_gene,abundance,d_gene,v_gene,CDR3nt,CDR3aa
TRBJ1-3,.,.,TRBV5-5,TGTGCCAGCAGCTTGGGGGCCCCAGACTCTGGAAACACCATATATTTT,CASSLGAPDSGNTIYF
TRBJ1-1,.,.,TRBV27,TGTGCCAGCAGTTCCACTGCCCGGGACATCCCTTGGAACACTGAAGCTTTCTTT,CASSSTARDIPWNTEAFF
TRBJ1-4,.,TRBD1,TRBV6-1,TGTGCCAGCAGGACGACAGGGGAAAGTGAAAAACTGTTTTTT,CASRTTGESEKLFF
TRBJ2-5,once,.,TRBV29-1,TGCAGCGTTGAAGTAGAGGGGGAGACCCAGTACTTC,CSVEVEGETQYF
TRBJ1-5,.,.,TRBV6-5,TGTGCCAGCAGACCGACCGAGGTAGGGCAGCCCCAGCATTTT,CASRPTEVGQPQHF
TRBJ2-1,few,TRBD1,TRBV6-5,TGTGCCAGCAATCTCGGCGGGACAGGGGGCAATGAGCAGTTCTTC,CASNLGGTGGNEQFF
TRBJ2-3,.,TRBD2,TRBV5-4,TGTGCCAGCAGTCCTAGCGGGGGGGCGGGGACAGATACGCAGTATTTT,CASSPSGGAGTDTQYF
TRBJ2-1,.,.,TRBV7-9,TGTGCCAGCAGCTCGAATTCGTACAATGAGCAGTTCTTC,CASSSNSYNEQFF
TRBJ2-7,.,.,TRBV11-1,TGTGCCAGCAGCTCCTTGGGCAGGGAGTACGAGCAGTACTTC,CASSSLGREYEQYF
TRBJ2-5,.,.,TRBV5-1,TGCGCCAGCAGCTTGGATTCCTGGGCAACCCAGTACTTC,CASSLDSWATQYF
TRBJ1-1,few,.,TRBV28,TGTGCCAGCAGTTTAAGCAGGTCGAACACTGAAGCTTTCTTT,CASSLSRSNTEAFF
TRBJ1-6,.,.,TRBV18,TGTGCCAGCTCACCAAACAGGGACTATAATTCACCCCTCCACTTT,CASSPNRDYNSPLHF
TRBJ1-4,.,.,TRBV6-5,TGTGCCAGCAGATTTCCAGGGGATGGTGAAAAACTGTTTTTT,CASRFPGDGEKLFF
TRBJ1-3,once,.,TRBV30,TGTGCCTGGAGAGGGGACGCAGGAAACACCATATATTTT,CAWRGDAGNTIYF
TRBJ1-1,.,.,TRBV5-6,TGTGCCAGCAGCTTGGGCAGCAACCTTGAAGCTTTCTTT,CASSLGSNLEAFF
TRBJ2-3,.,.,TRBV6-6,TGTGCCAGCAGTACCCCCGGAGGGGGGCAGACAGATACGCAGTATTTT,CASSTPGGGQTDTQYF
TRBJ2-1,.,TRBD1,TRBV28,TGTGCCAGCAGTTCCCCCCCGGCTGGGACAGGGGGCAATGAGCAGTTCTTC,CASSSPPAGTGGNEQFF
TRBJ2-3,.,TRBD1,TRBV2,TGTGCCAGCAAGAGGGACAGGGACAGAGATACGCAGTATTTT,CASKRDRDRDTQYF
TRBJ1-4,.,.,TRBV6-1,TGTGCCAGCAGTGAAAGTGGGACAGAAAAACTGTTTTTT,CASSESGTEKLFF